This passage covers 23 T cell receptor beta chains from one sample sequenced in a study of regulatory T cells in long-lasting Graves disease. Time point here: newly diagnosed GD, antithyroid drugs for less than 3 months. RNA from PBMCs was the source of the TCR library. Arm-PCR of CDR3 regions and iRepertoire HTBI primers were the basis on which TCR beta libraries were built. MiXCR was run by TCRdb on the multiplex PCR reads, yielding one entry per CDR3 protein. The sample lists fewer than 550,000 distinct CDR3 sequences; 15% to 20% were seen once. These same records also appear under a second study, on T cells in Graves' hyperthyroidism and ophthalmopathy.

The sequenced sample was peripheral blood mononuclear cells (PBMCs), obtained at new diagnosis, from a patient treated with antithyroid drugs. The receptor set was obtained from a woman aged 40-65 years with Graves disease.

This clonotype was found many times. The rearrangement links TRBV25-1 to TRBJ1-5; possibly TRBD1 for D (5 bases). The ends were cut back, 4 bases at V and 7 bases at J, with 8 bases in the middle. CDR1 is MGHDK and CDR2 is SYGVNS in the germline V gene. CDR3 length: 12 amino acids. CDR3 DNA sequence: TGTGCCAGCAGTGCAGGGCTGCAGCCCCAGCATTTT. Translating it yields CASSAGLQPQHF.

The DNA for the CDR3 is TGTGCTAGTGGCCCGCGGGGCAACCACTACGAGCAGTACTTC. Its protein is CASGPRGNHYEQYF. The chain links TRBV12-5 to TRBJ2-7; D perhaps matches TRBD2 (6 bases). Germline CDR1 is LGHNT and CDR2 is FRNRAP. This CDR3 has 14 amino acids. V dropped 6 bases and J dropped 3 bases, with 15 bases sitting between them.

A word on this clonotype: A single base separates this from a much larger clone, so it may be a read error. The CDR3 spells CASSSVLGSWGTGELFF. The CDR3, as DNA: TGTGCCAGCAGTTCGGTACTAGGTTCTTGGGGCACCGGGGAGCTGTTTTTT. The chain couples TRBV6-8 to TRBJ2-2; maybe TRBD2 (5 bases). Per germline, CDR1 MNHGY and CDR2 SAAAGT. The CDR3 consists of 17 residues. V shed 4 bases and J shed 4 bases, with 19 bases lying between them.

This clonotype was counted ten times or more. The gene calls are TRBV15 and TRBJ2-7, with no clear D. Germline-derived CDR1 and CDR2 are LNHNV and YYDKDF (reference sequence). Trimming stripped 0 bases from V and 2 bases from J, with 8 bases between. This CDR3 has 14 amino acids. CDR3 bases: TGTGCCACCAGCAGAGACAAGGGAACCTACGAGCAGTACTTC. Protein sequence: CATSRDKGTYEQYF.

The sample holds a few counts of this clonotype. The genes are TRBV4-1 and TRBJ2-1, with D unclear. V lost 1 base to trimming and J lost 4 bases, with 17 bases between them. The length of the CDR3 is 17 residues. Germline V gene sequence: CDR1 MGHRA, CDR2 YSYEKL. CDR3 sequence: CASSQVGLKDGYNEQFF. The CDR3 DNA reads TGCGCCAGCAGCCAAGTGGGCCTAAAAGACGGATACAATGAGCAGTTCTTC.

This clonotype has more than one count but fewer than ten. This chain links TRBV20-1 with TRBJ1-4; D may be TRBD1 (5 bases). The V gene lost 1 base and the J gene lost 4 bases, with 19 bases spanning the gap. Germline V gives CDR1 DFQATT, CDR2 SNEGSKA (reference sequence). This CDR3 has 17 amino acids. This CDR3 reads CSARVGPDKGLNEKLFF. The CDR3 bases are TGCAGTGCTAGAGTCGGACCGGACAAGGGTCTTAATGAAAAACTGTTTTTT.

This chain uses TRBV27 with TRBJ1-2; TRBD1 is a possible D gene (5 bases). Per the germline V gene, CDR1 is MNHEY and CDR2 is SMNVEV (reference sequence). CDR3 length: 16 amino acids. The V end lost 5 bases, the J end lost 7 bases, and 23 bases lay between the germline ends. Here the CDR3 DNA reads TGTGCCAGCAGTCTAAGCTTTTACGACAGCCCGGGTGGCTACACCTTC. It specifies CASSLSFYDSPGGYTF.

On this clonotype: Given a much more abundant clone one base away, this may be a read error. Since no conserved phenylalanine or tryptophan closes the CDR3, a read error is the likely cause. This chain links TRBV29-1 with TRBJ1-1; 7 bases fit TRBD1. Germline V gives CDR1 SQVTM, CDR2 ANQGSEA. V lost 7 bases and J lost 0; bases outside the gene matches: 8. The CDR3 has 14 residues. The CDR3 nucleotides are TGCAGCGCCCTCGGGACAGTTTTGAACACTGAAGCTTTCTCT. It codes for CSALGTVLNTEAFS.

This clonotype was found many times. The chain is built from TRBV13 and TRBJ2-7, with TRBD1 identical over 9 bases. With V trimmed by 4 bases and J by 1 base, 8 bases remained unmatched. Germline assignment: CDR1 PRHDT and CDR2 FYEKMQ (reference sequence). This CDR3 is 16 amino acids long. The CDR3 here is CASSSPSDRGSYEQYF. The CDR3 region has the DNA TGTGCCAGCAGCTCCCCCAGCGACAGGGGGTCCTACGAGCAGTACTTC.

The CDR3 region is CAIAGPGTGIDTQYF. The DNA for the CDR3 is TGTGCCATCGCGGGTCCCGGGACAGGGATAGATACGCAGTATTTT. The chain carries TRBV10-3 and TRBJ2-3, with 9 bases matching TRBD1. Germline V CDR1 and CDR2: ENHRY, SYGVKD. This CDR3 has 15 residues. Trimming removed 8 bases from V and 5 bases from J; junction bases left unmatched: 11.

With respect to this clonotype: A read error is possible here, since a much larger clone lies one base away. The J gene is TRBJ1-1, the V gene TRBV12-3 or TRBV12-4; tentatively, D is TRBD1 (5 bases). V was clipped by 0 bases and J by 6 bases, with 11 bases between them. This CDR3 spans 14 amino acids. This CDR3 is CASSLAGGMAEAFF. For the CDR3, the DNA is TGTGCCAGCAGTTTAGCTGGGGGAATGGCTGAAGCTTTCTTT.

This clonotype was counted a few times. This rearrangement joins TRBV7-9 to TRBJ1-1; 10 nucleotides align to TRBD1. J lost 4 bases, V lost 5 bases, and 7 bases had no gene match. The germline gives CDR1 SEHNR, CDR2 FQNEAQ (reference sequence). The CDR3 runs to 15 residues. The CDR3 spells CASSGPGQGVTEAFF. CDR3 coding DNA: TGTGCCAGCAGCGGCCCCGGACAGGGGGTCACTGAAGCTTTCTTT.

Turning to this clonotype: A read error may be the cause here, since a much bigger clone is one base away. V gene TRBV12-3 or TRBV12-4 combines with J gene TRBJ2-7; tentatively, D is TRBD2 (6 bases). V lost 7 bases and J 1 base, leaving 8 bases between the germline ends. The CDR3 has 12 residues. The CDR3 here is CASKEGSYEQYF. The CDR3 nucleotides read TGTGCCAGCAAGGAGGGTTCCTACGAGCAGTACTTC.

This clonotype has at least ten counts. J is TRBJ2-7 and V is TRBV7-9, with D hard to call. Germline values: CDR1 SEHNR, CDR2 FQNEAQ (reference sequence). V was trimmed by 1 base and J by 3 bases, leaving 7 bases between them. The length of the CDR3 is 13 residues. The CDR3 loop reads CASSLGSDYEQYF. CDR3 coding DNA: TGTGCCAGCAGCTTAGGTTCCGACTACGAGCAGTACTTC.

This clonotype has ten or more counts. The rearrangement uses TRBV15 and TRBJ2-3; D is unclear. The V end lost 0 bases, the J end lost 1 base, and 8 bases lay between the germline ends. Germline V gene sequence: CDR1 LNHNV, CDR2 YYDKDF (reference sequence). CDR3 length equals 15 residues. The CDR3 DNA reads as TGTGCCACCAGCAGAGACCGAGGCCGCACAGATACGCAGTATTTT. Its protein is CATSRDRGRTDTQYF. The full variable domain, completed using reference TRBV15 and TRBJ2-3, is DAMVIQNPRYQVTQFGKPVTLSCSQTLNHNVMYWYQQKSSQAPKLLFHYYDKDFNNEADTPDNFQSRRPNTSFCFLDIRSPGLGDTAMYLCATSRDRGRTDTQYFGPGTRLTVL.

This clonotype was observed a few times. The V and J genes are TRBV4-1 and TRBJ2-7, with 10 nucleotides matching TRBD2. CDR1 is MGHRA, CDR2 YSYEKL, per germline. Trimming removed 4 bases from V and 2 bases from J; junction bases left unmatched: 5. The CDR3 loop spans 15 amino acids. CDR3 coding DNA: TGCGCCAGCAGCCCCACCGGGACTAGCGCCTACGAGCAGTACTTC. Its protein product is CASSPTGTSAYEQYF.

The CDR3 region is CATKRDSSTDTQYF. The CDR3 DNA follows: TGCGCCACAAAAAGGGATTCTAGCACAGATACGCAGTATTTT. The rearrangement joins TRBV5-1 to TRBJ2-3; no definite D call. The CDR3 is 14 amino acids. The germline CDR1 and CDR2 sequences are SGHRS and YFSETQ. V lost 9 bases to trimming and J lost 0 bases, with 14 bases between them.

About this clonotype: Being one base from a much bigger clone, this may be a read error. Without the conserved terminal phenylalanine or tryptophan, this CDR3 likely stems from a read error. This rearrangement joins TRBV9 to TRBJ1-1; no firm D call. V dropped 0 bases and J dropped 3 bases, with 18 bases sitting between them. The germline V gene encodes CDR1 SGDLS and CDR2 YYNGEE. This CDR3 contains 17 residues. Here the CDR3 reads CASSVASRLPWDTEAFL. CDR3 coding DNA: TGTGCCAGCAGCGTAGCAAGCAGGCTCCCTTGGGACACTGAAGCTTTCCTT.

This clonotype was seen many times. The rearrangement uses TRBV9 and TRBJ1-3; D gene unclear. In germline, CDR1 is SGDLS, CDR2 YYNGEE. The V end lost 3 bases, the J end lost 0 bases, and 10 bases lay between the germline ends. The CDR3 has 15 residues. CDR3 sequence: CASSATPDSGNTIYF. CDR3 nucleotides: TGTGCCAGCAGCGCAACGCCAGACTCTGGAAACACCATATATTTT.

Note on this clonotype: At one boundary the junction diverges from the germline segment, which might be a read error. The CDR3 DNA follows: TGCAGTGCCAGAGATAGGGCAGCAACTAATGAAAAACTGTTTTTT. This sequence encodes CSARDRAATNEKLFF. The chain couples TRBV20-1 to TRBJ1-4; D gene uncertain. In germline, CDR1 is DFQATT, CDR2 SNEGSKA (reference sequence). The CDR3 has 15 amino acids.

DNA of the CDR3: TGCAGTGCATATAGCGGGGGGTCGGGAACCGGGGAGCTGTTTTTT. This codes for CSAYSGGSGTGELFF. The gene calls are TRBV20-1 and TRBJ2-2, with 10 bases matching TRBD2. This CDR3 comprises 15 residues. CDR1 DFQATT and CDR2 SNEGSKA come from the germline V gene (reference sequence). The V gene end was trimmed by 6 bases and the J gene end by 5 bases; junction bases not matched to a gene: 9.

This chain joins TRBV5-1 and TRBJ1-4; 7 nucleotides agree with TRBD1. Germline V lookup: CDR1 SGHRS, CDR2 YFSETQ. The length of the CDR3 is 14 residues. The ends lost 8 bases at V and 2 bases at J; junction bases unmatched: 6. The DNA for the CDR3 is TGCGCCAGTACCCGGGACAGCACTAATGAAAAACTGTTTTTT. It is translated as CASTRDSTNEKLFF.

This clonotype was recorded many times. This chain links TRBV2 with TRBJ2-5; possibly TRBD2 for D (5 bases). With 2 bases removed from V and 0 bases from J, the gap between germline ends came to 7 bases. This CDR3 is 14 amino acids long. Germline assignment: CDR1 SNHLY and CDR2 FYNNEI. This CDR3 is CASSERADQETQYF. DNA of the CDR3: TGTGCCAGCAGTGAACGAGCGGACCAAGAGACCCAGTACTTC.